This paragraph covers one TCR beta chain sequence. What it recognizes is unknown. MiXCR, applied by TCRdb to the reads, yields one record per CDR3 protein. The sample consists of 90,000 to 130,000 distinct CDR3 sequences, about a tenth of them appearing once. These data come from a study of T cell repertoires in cytomegalovirus infection. Study-wide points: Frequencies of public TCR beta families were cumulated, and this identified carriers of CMV plus the relevant HLA.

CDR1 and CDR2 from the germline V gene are SEHNR and FQNEAQ (reference sequence). The V segment lost 1 base and the J segment 3 bases; nucleotides outside the gene matches: 3. The CDR3 covers 15 residues. The gene calls are TRBV7-9 and TRBJ2-1; 7 bases align to TRBD2. The sequenced sample was PBMCs, sequenced either directly or after in vitro stimulation (not recorded which). The clonotype originates from a human donor in good health (CMV status not recorded). Some clones in this sample may be carry-over from other donors' samples. CDR3 protein: CASSLGVAGYNEQFF. The CDR3 DNA reads TGTGCCAGCAGCTTAGGGGTAGCGGGCTACAATGAGCAGTTCTTC.